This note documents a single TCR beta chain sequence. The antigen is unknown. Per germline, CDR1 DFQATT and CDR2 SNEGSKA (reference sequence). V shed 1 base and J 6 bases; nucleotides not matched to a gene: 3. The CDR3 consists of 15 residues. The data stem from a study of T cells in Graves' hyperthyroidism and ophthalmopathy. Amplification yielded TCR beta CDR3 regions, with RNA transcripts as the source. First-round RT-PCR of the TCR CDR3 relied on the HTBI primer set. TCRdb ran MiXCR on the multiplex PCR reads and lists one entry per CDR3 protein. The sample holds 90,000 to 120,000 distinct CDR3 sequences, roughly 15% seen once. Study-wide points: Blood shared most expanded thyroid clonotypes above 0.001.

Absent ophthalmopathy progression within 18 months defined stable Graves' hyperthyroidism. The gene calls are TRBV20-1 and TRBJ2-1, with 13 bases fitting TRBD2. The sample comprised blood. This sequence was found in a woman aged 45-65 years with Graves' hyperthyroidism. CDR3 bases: TGCAGTGCTAGAGCTCGGACTAGCGGGAGCAATGAGCAGTTCTTC. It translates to CSARARTSGSNEQFF.